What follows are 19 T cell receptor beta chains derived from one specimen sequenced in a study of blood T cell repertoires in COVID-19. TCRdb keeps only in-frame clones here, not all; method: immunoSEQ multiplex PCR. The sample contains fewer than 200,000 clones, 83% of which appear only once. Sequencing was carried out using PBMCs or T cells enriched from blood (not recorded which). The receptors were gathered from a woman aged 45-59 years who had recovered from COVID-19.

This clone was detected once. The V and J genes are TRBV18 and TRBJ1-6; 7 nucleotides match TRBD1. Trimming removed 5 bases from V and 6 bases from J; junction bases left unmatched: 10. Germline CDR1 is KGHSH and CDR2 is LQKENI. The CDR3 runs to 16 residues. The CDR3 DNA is TGTGCCAGCTCATTAAGGGGACAGATGATTAATTCACCCCTCCACTTT. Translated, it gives CASSLRGQMINSPLHF.

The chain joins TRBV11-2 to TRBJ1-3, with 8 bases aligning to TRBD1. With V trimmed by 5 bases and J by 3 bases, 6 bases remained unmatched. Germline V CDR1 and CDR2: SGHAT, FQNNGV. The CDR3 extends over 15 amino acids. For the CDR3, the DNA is TGTGCCAGCAGCCCGCACAGGGGGGGTGGAAACACCATATATTTT. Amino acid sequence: CASSPHRGGGNTIYF. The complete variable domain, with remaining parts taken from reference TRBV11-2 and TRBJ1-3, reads EAGVAQSPRYKIIEKRQSVAFWCNPISGHATLYWYQQILGQGPKLLIQFQNNGVVDDSQLPKDRFSAERLKGVDSTLKIQPAKLEDSAVYLCASSPHRGGGNTIYFGEGSWLTVV.

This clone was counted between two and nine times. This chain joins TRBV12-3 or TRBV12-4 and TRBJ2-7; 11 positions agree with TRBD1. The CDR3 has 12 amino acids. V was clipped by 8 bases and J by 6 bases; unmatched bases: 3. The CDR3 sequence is CASGQGAGEQYV. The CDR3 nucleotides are TGTGCCAGCGGACAGGGGGCGGGCGAGCAGTACGTC.

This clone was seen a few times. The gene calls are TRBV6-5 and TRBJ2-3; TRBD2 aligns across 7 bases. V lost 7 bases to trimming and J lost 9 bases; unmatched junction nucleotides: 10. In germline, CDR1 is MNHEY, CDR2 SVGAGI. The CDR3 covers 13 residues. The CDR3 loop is CASTEKAGNTQYF. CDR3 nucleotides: TGTGCCAGCACCGAAAAAGCGGGGAACACGCAGTATTTT.

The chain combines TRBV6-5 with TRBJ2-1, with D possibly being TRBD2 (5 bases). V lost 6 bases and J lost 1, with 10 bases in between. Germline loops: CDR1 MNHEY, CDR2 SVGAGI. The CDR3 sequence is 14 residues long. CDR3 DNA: TGTGCCAGCAGGAGGGAGTGGTCCTACAATGAGCAGTTCTTC. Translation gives CASRREWSYNEQFF.

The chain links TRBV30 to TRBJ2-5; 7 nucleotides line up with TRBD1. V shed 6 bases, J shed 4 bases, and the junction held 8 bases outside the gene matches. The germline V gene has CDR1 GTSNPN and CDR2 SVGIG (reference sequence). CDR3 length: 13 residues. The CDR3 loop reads CACDREFRETQYF. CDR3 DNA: TGTGCCTGCGACAGGGAATTTCGAGAGACCCAGTACTTC.

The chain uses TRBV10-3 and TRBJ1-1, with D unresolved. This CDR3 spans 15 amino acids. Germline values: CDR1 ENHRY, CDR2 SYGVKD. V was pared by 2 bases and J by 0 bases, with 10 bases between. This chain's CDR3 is CAISEGQSMNTEAFF. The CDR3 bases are TGTGCCATCAGTGAGGGGCAGAGCATGAACACTGAAGCTTTCTTT.

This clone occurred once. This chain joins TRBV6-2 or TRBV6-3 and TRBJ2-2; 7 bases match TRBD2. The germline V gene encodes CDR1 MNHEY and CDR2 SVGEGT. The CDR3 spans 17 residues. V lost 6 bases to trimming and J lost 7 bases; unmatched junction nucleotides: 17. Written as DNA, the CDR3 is TGTGCCAGCAGCCTCGGGGCGGGGCGGGAGTTTCACGGGGAGCTGTTTTTT. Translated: CASSLGAGREFHGELFF.

CDR3 in amino acids: CASRGAPGNTIYF. In DNA, the CDR3 is TGTGCCAGTAGAGGGGCCCCCGGAAACACCATATATTTT. This rearrangement joins TRBV19 to TRBJ1-3; D might be TRBD1 (5 bases). The germline V gene has CDR1 LNHDA and CDR2 SQIVND (reference sequence). Trimming left V 6 bases short and J 4 bases short, with 10 bases between. The CDR3 has 13 residues.

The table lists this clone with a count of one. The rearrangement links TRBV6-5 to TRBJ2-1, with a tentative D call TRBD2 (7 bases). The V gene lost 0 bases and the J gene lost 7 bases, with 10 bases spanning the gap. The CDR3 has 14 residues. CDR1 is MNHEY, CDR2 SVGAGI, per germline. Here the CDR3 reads CASSYSGGENEQFF. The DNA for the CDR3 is TGTGCCAGCAGTTACTCAGGGGGGGAAAATGAGCAGTTCTTC.

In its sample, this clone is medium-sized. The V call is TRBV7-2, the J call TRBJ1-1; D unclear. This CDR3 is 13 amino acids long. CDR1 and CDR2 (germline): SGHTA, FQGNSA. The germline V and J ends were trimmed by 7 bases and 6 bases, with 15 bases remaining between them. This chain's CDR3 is CASTPWPPAEAFF. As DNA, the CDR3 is TGTGCCAGCACCCCCTGGCCTCCCGCTGAAGCTTTCTTT.

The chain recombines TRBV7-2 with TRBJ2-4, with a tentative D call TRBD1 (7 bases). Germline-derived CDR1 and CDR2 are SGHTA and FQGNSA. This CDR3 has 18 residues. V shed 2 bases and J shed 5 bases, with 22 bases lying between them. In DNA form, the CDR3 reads TGTGCCAGCAGCTTACGGGGACAGCTAGGAACTAGCCAAAACATTCAGTACTTC. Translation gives CASSLRGQLGTSQNIQYF.

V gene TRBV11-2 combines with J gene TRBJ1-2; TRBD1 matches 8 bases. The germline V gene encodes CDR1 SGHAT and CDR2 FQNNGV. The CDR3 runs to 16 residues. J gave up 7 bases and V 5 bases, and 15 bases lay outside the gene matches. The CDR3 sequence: CASSTGGTPSDFGYTF. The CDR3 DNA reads TGTGCCAGCAGCACAGGGGGGACACCGAGTGACTTTGGCTACACCTTC.

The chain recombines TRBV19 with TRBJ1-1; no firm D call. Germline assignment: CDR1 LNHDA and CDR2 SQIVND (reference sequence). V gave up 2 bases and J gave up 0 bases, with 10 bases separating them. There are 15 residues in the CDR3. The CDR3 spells CASSIQRGLNTEAFF. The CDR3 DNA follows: TGTGCCAGTAGTATACAAAGAGGGTTGAACACTGAAGCTTTCTTT.

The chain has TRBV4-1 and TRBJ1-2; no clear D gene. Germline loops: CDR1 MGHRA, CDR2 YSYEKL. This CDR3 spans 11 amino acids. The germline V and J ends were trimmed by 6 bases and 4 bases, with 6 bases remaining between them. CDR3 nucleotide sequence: TGCGCCAGCAGGGGCATCTATGGCTACACCTTC. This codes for CASRGIYGYTF.

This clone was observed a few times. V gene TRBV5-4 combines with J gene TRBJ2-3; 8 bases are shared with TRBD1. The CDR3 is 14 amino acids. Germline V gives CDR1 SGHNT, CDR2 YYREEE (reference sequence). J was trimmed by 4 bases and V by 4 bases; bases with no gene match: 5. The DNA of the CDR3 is TGTGCCAGCAGCAAGCAGGGGGCGGCAGATACGCAGTATTTT. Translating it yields CASSKQGAADTQYF.

The DNA of the CDR3 is TGTGCCAGCAGACTGGACAGGGACTATGGCTACACCTTC. Translation gives CASRLDRDYGYTF. V and J are TRBV2 and TRBJ1-2; 8 nucleotides align to TRBD1. The germline V gene has CDR1 SNHLY and CDR2 FYNNEI. The CDR3 has 13 amino acids. The junction had 3 bases not matched to a gene; V was cut back by 6 bases and J by 3 bases.

The CDR3 loop is CASSIAGTRGATSGANVLTF. As DNA, the CDR3 is TGTGCCAGCAGTATCGCCGGGACTAGAGGCGCTACCTCTGGGGCCAACGTCCTGACTTTC. The V call is TRBV28, the J call TRBJ2-6, with 8 bases matching TRBD2. V was pared by 5 bases and J by 0 bases, with 15 bases of the junction left unmatched. The CDR3 totals 20 residues. Germline CDR1 is MDHEN and CDR2 is SYDVKM.

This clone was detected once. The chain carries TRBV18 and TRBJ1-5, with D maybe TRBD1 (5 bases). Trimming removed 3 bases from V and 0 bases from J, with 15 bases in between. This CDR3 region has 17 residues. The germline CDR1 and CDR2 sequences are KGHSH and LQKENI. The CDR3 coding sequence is TGTGCCAGCTCACCCTTTTCCAGGGCGGATAGCAATCAGCCCCAGCATTTT. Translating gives CASSPFSRADSNQPQHF.